This T cell receptor beta chain derives from a study of T cells in Graves' hyperthyroidism and ophthalmopathy (dated by TCRdb to between 2018 and 2021). For the wider study: Peripheral blood samples were taken at initial diagnosis, before any treatment was given. A discovery cohort of about a hundred patients, roughly 40 with Graves' ophthalmopathy and approximately 55 with stable Graves' hyperthyroidism, was used to find distinguishing TCR V-J signatures. An independent validation cohort of under 20 hyperthyroidism patients and about 16 patients who later progressed to ophthalmopathy tested prospective prediction of ophthalmopathy. The 100 or so discovery patients were divided at random into training and test sets in a 7:3 ratio. Thyroid tissue and blood T-cell repertoires from six Graves' hyperthyroidism patients were also compared in the study. Following sampling, methimazole starting at 30 mg daily was given to hyperthyroidism patients, and high-dose intravenous methylprednisolone was given to ophthalmopathy patients. TCR Vbeta CDR3 sequencing of 130 to 150 peripheral blood samples (over 40 ophthalmopathy, about 80 hyperthyroidism and approximately 17 progressor patients) is reported in the paper.

The TCR beta CDR3 regions were amplified from RNA transcripts. The first round of RT-PCR for the TCR CDR3 was performed with the HTBI primer set and the Qiagen OneStep RT-PCR kit. Libraries were constructed in a second round of multiplex PCR, after which size selection and purification were carried out. Sequencing of the libraries was done on an Illumina HiSeq2000 using paired-end 100 bp reads. The authors' pipeline ran thus. SOAPnuke was used to process the raw data, with reads discarded if the reads contained adapters or uncalled bases, had a mean Phred below 15, or lacked an exact constant-primer or identifier match. High-quality paired reads were merged with COPE v1.2.5, and unique nucleotide sequences were defined as clonotypes. Clonotypes were aligned to IMGT TRBV, TRBD and TRBJ reference segments using MiTCR v1.1. The analysis included only V-J combinations with a frequency above 0.0001, which together covered over 98% of the repertoires. A TCS score was defined as the ratio of F50 (clonal expansion) to E x V (chaos), with BLOSUM62-based TCRdist applied between CDR3 peptides within each V-J. Welch's t-statistics and random forest reduced just over 500 V-J features to 13, which were used in a naive Bayes classifier (R e1071). TCRdb cleaned the public reads at Q25 with fastp, built clones with MiXCR and kept in-frame beta chains. Entries are consolidated by CDR3 protein sequence, retaining the most common genes and DNA. TCRdb, not the authors, supplied the V and J calls. This sample comprises hundreds of thousands of distinct CDR3 sequences, approximately 25% of them detected only once. The ten largest clones take up roughly 10% of the sample.

In the ophthalmopathy patients, disease was moderately to severely active, with a Clinical Activity Score of 3 or more, a NOSPECS grade of 4 or more, and a duration of less than 3 months. The study excluded patients with uncontrolled infections, other autoimmune diseases, pregnancy or lactation. Diagnoses relied on clinical symptoms, serum thyroxine and TRAb, thyroid ultrasound and orbital computed tomography. Ficoll-Paque density gradient centrifugation was used to isolate PBMCs from 9.5 to 10 ml of fresh peripheral blood. Total RNA was extracted with Trizol reagent, and quality was checked on an Agilent 2100 Bioanalyzer. V is cut back by 0 bases and J by 8 bases, with 0 bases in the junction unmatched. Its CDR3 holds 11 amino acids, cysteine through phenylalanine. The only DNA kept is the CDR3, 33 bases in frame from the first base. CDR1 DFQATT and CDR2 SNEGSKA are derived from the germline V gene (reference sequence).

Broad study findings and their caveats: Most expanded thyroid clonotypes (frequency above 0.001) were also found in blood, which suggests that blood repertoires may mirror thyroid immune responses. In validation, the model predicted progression to ophthalmopathy a median of about 6.5 months before onset, with about 71% sensitivity and 72.22% specificity. A model built on a 13 V-J signature distinguished ophthalmopathy from stable hyperthyroidism, reaching 85% to 90% sensitivity and under 84% specificity in cross-validation and 80%/75% in testing. No statistical method was used to set the sample size in advance, and investigators knew the group allocation.

Comments on this clonotype: Its binding antigen is unknown. Per-base quality was not reported, and no clone a single base away is much larger than it.

This clonotype was sampled from a woman aged 25 to 39 with Graves' ophthalmopathy. The rearrangement joined TRBV20-1 to TRBJ1-1; 7 of the junction bases match TRBD1. The material sequenced was blood. The DNA is as follows: TGCAGTGCTAGAGAGGACAGGGAAGCTTTCTTT. This gives the protein CSAREDREAFF.